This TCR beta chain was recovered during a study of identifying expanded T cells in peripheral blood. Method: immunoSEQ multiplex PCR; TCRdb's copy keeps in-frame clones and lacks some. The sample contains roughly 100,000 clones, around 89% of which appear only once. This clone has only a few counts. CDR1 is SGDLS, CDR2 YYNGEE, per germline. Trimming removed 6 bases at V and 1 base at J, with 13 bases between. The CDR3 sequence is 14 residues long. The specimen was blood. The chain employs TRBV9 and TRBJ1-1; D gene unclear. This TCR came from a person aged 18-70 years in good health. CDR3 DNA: TGTGCCAGCAACGTGGTGGGAGGGAACACTGAAGCTTTCTTT. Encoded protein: CASNVVGGNTEAFF. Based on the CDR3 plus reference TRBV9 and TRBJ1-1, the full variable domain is DSGVTQTPKHLITATGQRVTLRCSPRSGDLSVYWYQQSLDQGLQFLIQYYNGEERAKGNILERFSAQQFPDLHSELNLSSLELGDSALYFCASNVVGGNTEAFFGQGTRLTVV.